This entry concerns a single T cell receptor (beta chain). Sequencing used immunoSEQ v3. TCRdb's table, derived via immunoSEQ multiplex PCR, lists solely in-frame clones and lacks some. This sample yields 95,000 or so clones, of which about 71% are seen a single time; around 9.9% belongs to the top ten. The data originate from a study of TIL therapy for anti-PD-1-resistant metastatic lung cancer. Described time point: pre-treatment sample, taken before nivolumab and TIL therapy. The tumor samples were excised metastases, mostly pleural nodules or supraclavicular lymph nodes. The germline gives CDR1 SQVTM, CDR2 ANQGSEA. This CDR3 has 12 residues. V was pared by 0 bases and J by 7 bases, with 9 bases between.

The chain combines TRBV29-1 with TRBJ1-2; D is unresolved. The source is a person between 30 and 79 years old with non-small cell lung cancer. This sample comprised tumor tissue, obtained at baseline. The CDR3 nucleotides read TGCAGCGTTGAAGATTTTGGTGGTGGCTACACCTTC. Its protein product is CSVEDFGGGYTF.